What follows are 21 T cell receptor beta chains derived from one specimen sequenced in a study of a mutant IDH1 vaccine in newly diagnosed glioma. The repertoire was sequenced with immunoSEQ multiplex PCR; TCRdb's copy has only in-frame clones and lacks some. The sample includes over 55,000 clones, about 84% of them seen just once. Antigens of these TCRs are unknown. As for time point: week 11, during vaccination. Alongside topical imiquimod, each dose of vaccine comprised 300 ug of mutant IDH1 20-mer peptide. Sequencing was performed on PBMCs, taken from a glioma patient whose treatment included an IDH1 peptide vaccine. The receptors originated from a man aged 30 to 39 with glioma.

The genes are TRBV4-3 and TRBJ2-1; 11 positions match TRBD2. Per the germline V gene, CDR1 is LGHNA and CDR2 is YSLEER. This CDR3 has 16 amino acids. The V gene end was trimmed by 0 bases and the J gene end by 2 bases; junction bases not matched to a gene: 0. The CDR3 protein is CASSQDSGGAYNEQFF. The CDR3 nucleotides read TGCGCCAGCAGCCAAGATAGCGGGGGGGCCTACAATGAGCAGTTCTTC.

V gene TRBV2 combines with J gene TRBJ2-3; D remains unclear. V lost 6 bases, J lost 3 bases, and 16 bases lay in between. CDR1 and CDR2 (germline): SNHLY, FYNNEI. The CDR3 is 15 residues long. This CDR3 reads CASSPRRIGTDTQYF. CDR3 DNA: TGTGCCAGCAGCCCCCGGAGAATAGGGACAGATACGCAGTATTTT.

The gene calls are TRBV11-3 and TRBJ1-5; D may be TRBD1 (5 bases). There are 16 residues in the CDR3. Germline V gene sequence: CDR1 SGHNT, CDR2 YENEEA. V was clipped by 5 bases and J by 11 bases, with 25 bases between them. CDR3 sequence (DNA): TGTGCCAGCAGCCCAAAATCCCTCGGGACGGAACAATCCCAGCATTTT. Encoded protein: CASSPKSLGTEQSQHF.

The V gene is TRBV28, the J gene TRBJ2-5; D may be TRBD2 (6 bases). CDR1 and CDR2 (germline): MDHEN, SYDVKM. Deletions cut 2 bases from V and 1 base from J, with 14 bases between. This CDR3 comprises 16 residues. This CDR3 reads CASSLAGLGTQETQYF. Written as DNA, the CDR3 is TGTGCCAGCAGTTTAGCGGGGCTAGGTACCCAAGAGACCCAGTACTTC.

The rearrangement uses TRBV27 and TRBJ2-1, with D unresolved. With 6 bases removed from V and 10 bases from J, the gap between germline ends came to 10 bases. This CDR3 has 11 residues. Looked up from germline, CDR1 is MNHEY and CDR2 is SMNVEV (reference sequence). Written as DNA, the CDR3 is TGTGCCAGCAGCAGAGCCTCCGAGCAGTTCTTC. The encoded protein is CASSRASEQFF.

The chain carries TRBV14 and TRBJ2-7, with a weak D call TRBD2 (6 bases). CDR1 SGHDN and CDR2 FVKESK come from the germline V gene. The CDR3 consists of 16 residues. Trimming took off 1 base at V and 2 bases at J, with 15 bases between the two ends. The CDR3 loop reads CASSQGWGGKAYEQYF. CDR3 DNA: TGTGCCAGCAGCCAAGGTTGGGGCGGGAAGGCCTACGAGCAGTACTTC.

This chain links TRBV7-2 with TRBJ1-2; TRBD1 is a possible D gene (6 bases). The CDR3 has 15 amino acids. The germline gives CDR1 SGHTA, CDR2 FQGNSA. V lost 5 bases and J lost 0, with 13 bases in between. Here the CDR3 DNA reads TGTGCCAGCAGCCCCGGGGGGGCTACTAACTATGGCTACACCTTC. Amino acid sequence: CASSPGGATNYGYTF.

The chain uses TRBV6-4 and TRBJ1-4; no firm D call. The V gene's germline CDR1 is MRHNA and CDR2 SNTAGT. The CDR3 is 14 amino acids. Trimming removed 6 bases from V and 1 base from J, with 9 bases in between. CDR3 sequence reads: CASRSPLTNEKLFF. In nucleotides, the CDR3 is TGTGCCAGCAGGAGTCCGTTAACTAATGAAAAACTGTTTTTT.

This sequence joins TRBV5-1 and TRBJ1-3, with unresolved D. Germline assignment: CDR1 SGHRS and CDR2 YFSETQ. The CDR3 extends over 14 amino acids. Trimming took off 1 base at V and 1 base at J, with 6 bases between the two ends. CDR3 sequence (DNA): TGCGCCAGCAGCTTGACGCCTTCTGGAAACACCATATATTTT. Amino acids: CASSLTPSGNTIYF. The whole variable domain, filled in from reference TRBV5-1 and TRBJ1-3, reads KAGVTQTPRYLIKTRGQQVTLSCSPISGHRSVSWYQQTPGQGLQFLFEYFSETQRNKGNFPGRFSGRQFSNSRSEMNVSTLELGDSALYLCASSLTPSGNTIYFGEGSWLTVV.

The chain joins TRBV4-2 to TRBJ2-1, with TRBD2 matching over 13 bases. In germline, CDR1 is LGHNA, CDR2 YNFKEQ. The junction had 4 bases not matched to a gene; V was cut back by 0 bases and J by 8 bases. CDR3 length equals 16 residues. The CDR3: CASSQEGTSGMDEQFF. In DNA, the CDR3 is TGTGCCAGCAGCCAAGAAGGGACTAGCGGGATGGATGAGCAGTTCTTC.

The chain joins TRBV28 to TRBJ1-1; D remains unclear. This CDR3 contains 13 residues. The germline CDR1 and CDR2 sequences are MDHEN and SYDVKM. Trimming cost V 5 bases and J 4 bases, with 11 bases left between them. The CDR3 DNA reads TGTGCCAGCAGTCGGAGGTTGGGCACTGAAGCTTTCTTT. It is translated as CASSRRLGTEAFF. Full variable domain (missing parts from reference TRBV28 and TRBJ1-1): DVKVTQSSRYLVKRTGEKVFLECVQDMDHENMFWYRQDPGLGLRLIYFSYDVKMKEKGDIPEGYSVSREKKERFSLILESASTNQTSMYLCASSRRLGTEAFFGQGTRLTVV.

The V gene is TRBV28, the J gene TRBJ2-7, with 9 bases matching TRBD1. The J segment lost 7 bases and the V segment lost 1 base, leaving 8 bases of the junction unmatched. The CDR3 has 15 amino acids. CDR1 MDHEN and CDR2 SYDVKM come from the germline V gene. As DNA, the CDR3 is TGTGCCAGCAGTTTATCGGGACAGGGCCCTTGGGAGCAGTACTTC. It translates to CASSLSGQGPWEQYF.

J is TRBJ2-1 and V is TRBV4-2; D is perhaps TRBD2 (5 bases). The CDR3 runs to 14 residues. CDR1 LGHNA and CDR2 YNFKEQ come from the germline V gene. Trimming took 4 bases from V and 3 from J, leaving 10 bases between them. CDR3 DNA sequence: TGTGCCAGCAGCCTGGGAAGCGGCTACAATGAGCAGTTCTTC. This sequence encodes CASSLGSGYNEQFF.

The chain carries TRBV12-2 and TRBJ2-3; the table assigns TRBD2, which was not confirmed against the DNA. TRBV12-2 is a documented pseudogene. This CDR3 has 16 residues. Written as DNA, the CDR3 is TGTGCAAGTCGCTTAGTCTGTGGGGAGTCCCGGGGGACGCAGTATTTT. The encoded protein is CASRLVCGESRGTQYF.

The gene calls are TRBV9 and TRBJ2-7; 8 bases agree with TRBD2. Germline CDR1 and CDR2: SGDLS and YYNGEE. J lost 1 base, V lost 0 bases, and 3 bases had no gene match. The CDR3 spans 15 residues. The CDR3 loop is CASSVGGGRSYEQYF. The CDR3 DNA sequence: TGTGCCAGCAGCGTAGGCGGGGGGAGATCCTACGAGCAGTACTTC.

The chain is built from TRBV5-4 and TRBJ1-1, with 9 bases fitting TRBD1. J was trimmed by 5 bases and V by 2 bases; bases with no gene match: 4. Germline V gene sequence: CDR1 SGHNT, CDR2 YYREEE (reference sequence). CDR3 length: 14 residues. The CDR3: CASSFGQGRTEAFF. The CDR3 bases are TGTGCCAGCAGCTTTGGACAGGGGAGGACTGAAGCTTTCTTT.

This sequence joins TRBV28 and TRBJ1-2; D is possibly TRBD1 (6 bases). Trimming took 3 bases from V and 3 from J, leaving 11 bases between them. The length of the CDR3 is 14 residues. Germline V gene lookup returns CDR1 MDHEN and CDR2 SYDVKM. This CDR3 reads CASSLAGEDYGYTF. CDR3 nucleotides: TGTGCCAGCAGTTTGGCAGGGGAAGACTATGGCTACACCTTC.

The chain is built from TRBV11-2 and TRBJ2-2, with 9 bases matching TRBD2. Germline lookup yields CDR1 SGHAT and CDR2 FQNNGV. CDR3 size: 18 residues. V dropped 9 bases and J dropped 0; count of bases not matched to a gene: 14. This CDR3 reads CASWGSRAGGSNTGELFF. As DNA, the CDR3 is TGTGCCAGTTGGGGGAGTCGAGCGGGAGGATCGAACACCGGGGAGCTGTTTTTT.

The rearrangement uses TRBV6-6 and TRBJ1-2; D ambiguous. This CDR3 has 11 amino acids. Trimming removed 6 bases from V and 4 bases from J, with 6 bases in between. From germline, CDR1 is MNHNY and CDR2 SVGAGI (reference sequence). CDR3 residues: CASRGAYGYTF. CDR3 nucleotides: TGTGCCAGCAGAGGCGCCTATGGCTACACCTTC.

This clone came up a few times. The chain employs TRBV2 and TRBJ1-5; D ambiguous. Deletions cut 3 bases from V and 0 bases from J, with 9 bases between. Germline lookup yields CDR1 SNHLY and CDR2 FYNNEI. The CDR3 is 15 amino acids. In DNA form, the CDR3 reads TGTGCCAGCAGTGAGGTCACCTATAGCAATCAGCCCCAGCATTTT. It translates to CASSEVTYSNQPQHF.

The chain joins TRBV11-2 to TRBJ2-7; D tentatively fits TRBD1 or TRBD2 (6 bases each). V was pared by 3 bases and J by 4 bases, with 13 bases between. The germline V gene encodes CDR1 SGHAT and CDR2 FQNNGV. This CDR3 has 14 amino acids. The CDR3 region is CASSLGAGRYEQYF. In nucleotides, the CDR3 is TGTGCCAGCAGCTTGGGGGCGGGGAGATACGAGCAGTACTTC.